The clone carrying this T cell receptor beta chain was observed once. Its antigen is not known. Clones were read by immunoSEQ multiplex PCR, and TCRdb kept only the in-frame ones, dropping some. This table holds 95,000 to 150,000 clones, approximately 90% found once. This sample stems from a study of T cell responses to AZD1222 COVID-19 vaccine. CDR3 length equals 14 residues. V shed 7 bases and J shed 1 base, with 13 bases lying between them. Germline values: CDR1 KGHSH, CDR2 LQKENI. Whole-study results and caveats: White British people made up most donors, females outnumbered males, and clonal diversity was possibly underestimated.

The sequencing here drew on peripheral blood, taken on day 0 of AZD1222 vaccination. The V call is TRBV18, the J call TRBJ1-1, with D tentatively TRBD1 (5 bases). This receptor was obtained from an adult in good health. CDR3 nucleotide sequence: TGTGCCAGCTTGTTGGACACTTCGAACACTGAAGCTTTCTTT. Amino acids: CASLLDTSNTEAFF.